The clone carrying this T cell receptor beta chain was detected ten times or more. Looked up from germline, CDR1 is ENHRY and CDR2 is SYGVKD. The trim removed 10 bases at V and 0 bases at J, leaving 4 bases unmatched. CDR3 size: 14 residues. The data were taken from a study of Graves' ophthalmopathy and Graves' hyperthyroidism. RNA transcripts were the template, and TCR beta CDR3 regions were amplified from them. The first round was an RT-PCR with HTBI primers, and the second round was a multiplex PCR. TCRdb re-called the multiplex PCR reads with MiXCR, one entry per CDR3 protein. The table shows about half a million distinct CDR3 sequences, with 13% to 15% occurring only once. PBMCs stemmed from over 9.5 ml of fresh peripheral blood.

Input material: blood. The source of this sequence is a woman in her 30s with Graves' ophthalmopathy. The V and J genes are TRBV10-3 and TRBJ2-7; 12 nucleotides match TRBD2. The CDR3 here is CATWTSGASYEQYF. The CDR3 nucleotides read TGTGCCACTTGGACTAGCGGGGCCTCCTACGAGCAGTACTTC.